This T cell receptor beta chain comes out of a study of cytomegalovirus exposure and HLA in healthy donors. Germline assignment: CDR1 LGHNA and CDR2 YNFKEQ. This CDR3 has 17 amino acids. Trimming took 3 bases from V and 1 from J, leaving 17 bases between them. Primers for the PCR totalled 60 Vbeta and 13 Jbeta. Clones were sequenced by immunoSEQ multiplex PCR, and TCRdb holds only the in-frame ones, with some missing. The sample yields about 190,000 clones, 80% to 90% seen once. Specimen: PBMCs. The clonotype was recovered from a male donor in good health and CMV-seronegative. The V call is TRBV4-2, the J call TRBJ2-3; D remains ambiguous. The DNA of the CDR3 is TGTGCCAGCAGCCAGACACACCAAGGCGCTGGCACAGATACGCAGTATTTT. It codes for CASSQTHQGAGTDTQYF.